This TCR beta chain was observed in a study of cytomegalovirus exposure and HLA in healthy donors. On this clone itself: Its cognate antigen is unknown.

The CDR3 extends over 17 amino acids. With 5 bases clipped from V and 5 bases from J, the junction kept 10 bases outside the gene matches. Germline CDR1 SGHTA, CDR2 FQGNSA. The PCR ran on 60 Vbeta and 13 Jbeta primers. Generated by immunoSEQ multiplex PCR, the TCRdb table keeps only in-frame clones and is missing some. This sample has roughly 45,000 clones, with around 64% found just once. Study observations and caveats: Per a later analysis, HLA-associated TCR beta chains showed more clonal expansion than other, equally common TCR beta chains.

V and J are TRBV7-2 and TRBJ2-3; 13 bases agree with TRBD2. This clonotype was obtained from a human donor in good health. The sequenced sample consisted of PBMCs. The CDR3 protein is CASSPKTSGGPGDTQYF. The CDR3 coding sequence is TGTGCCAGCAGCCCAAAGACTAGCGGGGGGCCGGGAGATACGCAGTATTTT. The variable domain in full, with the rest retrieved from reference TRBV7-2 and TRBJ2-3, is GAGVSQSPSNKVTEKGKDVELRCDPISGHTALYWYRQSLGQGLEFLIYFQGNSAPDKSGLPSDRFSAERTGGSVSTLTIQRTQQEDSAVYLCASSPKTSGGPGDTQYFGPGTRLTVL.